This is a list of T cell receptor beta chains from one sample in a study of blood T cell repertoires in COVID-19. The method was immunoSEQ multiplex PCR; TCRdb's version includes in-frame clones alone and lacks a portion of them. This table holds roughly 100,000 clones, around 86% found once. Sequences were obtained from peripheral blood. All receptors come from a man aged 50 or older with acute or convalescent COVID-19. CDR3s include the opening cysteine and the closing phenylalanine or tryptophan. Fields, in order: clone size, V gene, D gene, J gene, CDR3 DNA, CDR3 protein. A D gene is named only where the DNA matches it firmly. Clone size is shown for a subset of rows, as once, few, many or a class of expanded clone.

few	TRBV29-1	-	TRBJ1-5	TGCAGCGCCGCGGGGTCGGTCAATCAGCCCCAGCATTTT	CSAAGSVNQPQHF
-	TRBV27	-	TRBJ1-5	TGTGCCAGCAGTTTATCGTCGCAGGGTAATCAGCCCCAGCATTTT	CASSLSSQGNQPQHF
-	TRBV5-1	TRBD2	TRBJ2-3	TGCGCCAGCAGCTTGGCCCCTAGCGGGAGGGACACAGATACGCAGTATTTT	CASSLAPSGRDTDTQYF
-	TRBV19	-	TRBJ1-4	TGTGCCACGACAGATAATGAAAAACTGTTTTTT	CATTDNEKLFF
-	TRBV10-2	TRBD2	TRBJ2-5	TGCGCCAGCAGTGTGGAGGATACTAGCGGGAGAAAGACCCAGTACTTC	CASSVEDTSGRKTQYF
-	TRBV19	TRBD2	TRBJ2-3	TGTGCCAGTAGTAATCTAGCGGGAGGGACAGATACGCAGTATTTT	CASSNLAGGTDTQYF
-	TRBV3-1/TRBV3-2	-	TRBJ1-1	TGTGCCAGCAGCGTGGGACACTTGAACACTGAAGCTTTCTTT	CASSVGHLNTEAFF
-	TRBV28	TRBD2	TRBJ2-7	TGTGCCAGCAGCCCCCGACTAGCGGGACGCTCCTACGAGCAGTACTTC	CASSPRLAGRSYEQYF
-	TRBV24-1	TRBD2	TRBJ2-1	TGTGCCACCAGTGACCAGACAGCGGGAGGAGGTAATGAGCAGTTCTTC	CATSDQTAGGGNEQFF
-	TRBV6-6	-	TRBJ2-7	TGTGCCAGCCGACCCCGGGGAGACCCCCCCTACGAGCAGTACTTC	CASRPRGDPPYEQYF
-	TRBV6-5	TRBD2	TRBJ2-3	TGTGCCAGCAACTCGAGGCTAGCGGGCACAGATACGCAGTATTTT	CASNSRLAGTDTQYF
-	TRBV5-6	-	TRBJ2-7	TGTGCCAGCAGCTCACACAGGGAAAGCTCCTACGAGCAGTACTTC	CASSSHRESSYEQYF
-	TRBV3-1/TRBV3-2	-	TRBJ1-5	TGTGCCAGCAGCCACCTTTATAGCAATCAGCCCCAGCATTTT	CASSHLYSNQPQHF
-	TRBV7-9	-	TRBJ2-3	TGTGCCAGCAGCTTCGGGGAAGATACGCAGTATTTT	CASSFGEDTQYF
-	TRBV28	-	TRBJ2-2	TGTGCCAGCAGTTTATTGCCCACCCTCGCCCTCGGCACCGGGGAGCTGTTTTTT	CASSLLPTLALGTGELFF
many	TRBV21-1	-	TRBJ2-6	TGTGCCAGCAGGTCCAGGGAAGCTGGGGCCAACGTCCTGACTTTC	CASRSREAGANVLTF
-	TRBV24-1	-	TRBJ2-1	TGTGCCACCAGTGATCCCGGGACTGGTCATGAGCAGTTCTTC	CATSDPGTGHEQFF
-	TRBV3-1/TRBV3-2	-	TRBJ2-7	TGTGCCAGCAGCCGGGGAGCGGGCTCTACCTACGAGCAGTACTTC	CASSRGAGSTYEQYF
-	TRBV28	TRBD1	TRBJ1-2	TGTGCCAGCAGTCCGACAGGGGGTAACTATGGCTACACCTTC	CASSPTGGNYGYTF
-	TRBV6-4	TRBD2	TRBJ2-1	TGTGCCAGCAGTGAACTAGCGGGGTCTTACAATGAGCAGTTCTTC	CASSELAGSYNEQFF
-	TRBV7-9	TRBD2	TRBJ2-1	TGTGCCAGCAGCTTAAGGACTAGCGGGAGAGATGAGCAGTTCTTC	CASSLRTSGRDEQFF
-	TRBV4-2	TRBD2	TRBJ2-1	TGTGCCAGCAGCCAAGGGCCTCCAGGAGCGGGAGGATACAATGAGCAGTTCTTC	CASSQGPPGAGGYNEQFF
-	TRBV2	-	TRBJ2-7	TGTGCCAGCAGTCGCGACTTGTCAGTTTACGAGCAGTACTTC	CASSRDLSVYEQYF
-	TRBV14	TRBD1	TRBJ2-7	TGTGCCAGCAGCCGGAGGTTTCCGGGACAGGGAACCTACGAGCAGTACTTC	CASSRRFPGQGTYEQYF
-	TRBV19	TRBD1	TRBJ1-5	TGTGCCAGTAGTAAAGACAGGGAAGATCAGCCCCAGCATTTT	CASSKDREDQPQHF
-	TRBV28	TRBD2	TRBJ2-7	TGTGCCAGCAGTTTCATAGGACTAGCGGGAGGGTACGAGCAGTACTTC	CASSFIGLAGGYEQYF
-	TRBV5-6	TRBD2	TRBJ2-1	TGTGCCAGCAGCTTGGTTAGCGGGAGGGCGGGGTTCTTC	CASSLVSGRAGFF
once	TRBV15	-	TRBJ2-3	TGTGCCACCAGCAGCCGACTGGCTAGCACAGATACGCAGTATTTT	CATSSRLASTDTQYF
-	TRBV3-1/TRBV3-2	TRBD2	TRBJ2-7	TGTGCCAGCAGCCTATCTACAGGGGCTAGCGGGGGGGCCTACGAGCAGTACTTC	CASSLSTGASGGAYEQYF
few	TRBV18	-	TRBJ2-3	TGTGCCAGCTCTCCGCAGGGGGATACGCAGTATTTT	CASSPQGDTQYF
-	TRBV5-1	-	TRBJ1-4	TGCGCCAGCAGCTTGGCAGGGAATGAAAAACTGTTTTTT	CASSLAGNEKLFF
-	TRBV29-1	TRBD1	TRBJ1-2	TGCAGCGTTGTTGACAGGGGCGGGCACTACACCTTC	CSVVDRGGHYTF
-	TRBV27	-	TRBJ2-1	TGTGCCAGCAGTTTATCCGGTCCCGAGGAGCAGTTCTTC	CASSLSGPEEQFF
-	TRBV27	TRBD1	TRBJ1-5	TGTGCCAGCAGTTTCTATCCAGGGGGCGATCAGCCCCAGCATTTT	CASSFYPGGDQPQHF
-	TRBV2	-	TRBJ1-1	TGTGCCAGCAGCGAACAGGGAGGACCTTTCTTT	CASSEQGGPFF
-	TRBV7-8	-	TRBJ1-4	TGTGCCAGCAGCATAAGACAGTCAACTAATGAAAAACTGTTTTTT	CASSIRQSTNEKLFF
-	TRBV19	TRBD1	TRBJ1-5	TGTGCCAGTAGCATTGCGACAGGGGGCGTGGGTCAGCCCCAGCATTTT	CASSIATGGVGQPQHF
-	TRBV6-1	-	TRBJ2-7	TGTGCCAGCAGTGAAGCCGGAGCCTCCTACGAGCAGTACTTC	CASSEAGASYEQYF
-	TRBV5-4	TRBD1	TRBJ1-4	TGTGCCAGCAGCTGGGACAGGGAGAATGAAAAACTGTTTTTT	CASSWDRENEKLFF
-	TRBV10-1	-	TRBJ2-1	TGCGCCAGCAGTGAGTCGGGGTCAGGGTTCCATGAGCAGTTCTTC	CASSESGSGFHEQFF
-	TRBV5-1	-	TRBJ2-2	TGCGCCAGCAGCCAGGCTGGCAACACCGGGGAGCTGTTTTTT	CASSQAGNTGELFF
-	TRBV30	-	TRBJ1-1	TGTGCCTGGATGGGGGACAAAGGGACTGAAGCTTTCTTT	CAWMGDKGTEAFF
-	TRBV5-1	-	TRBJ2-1	TGCGCCAGCAGCTTGGTAGCACTGGACAATGAGCAGTTCTTC	CASSLVALDNEQFF
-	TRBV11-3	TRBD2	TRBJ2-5	TGTGCCAGCAGCTTAGCGGGAGGGGCAGAGACCCAGTACTTC	CASSLAGGAETQYF
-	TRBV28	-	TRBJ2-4	TGTGCCAGCAGTTCCTCGGGGATATCTGAAAACATTCAGTACTTC	CASSSSGISENIQYF
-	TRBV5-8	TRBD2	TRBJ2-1	TGTGCCAGCAGCTCACGTAGCGGGCCCTCTTACAATGAGCAGTTCTTC	CASSSRSGPSYNEQFF
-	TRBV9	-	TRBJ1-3	TGTGCCAGCAGCGTAGGACAGGCTTCCCTCTCTGGAAACACCATATATTTT	CASSVGQASLSGNTIYF
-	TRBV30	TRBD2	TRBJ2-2	TGTGCCTGGAGTGGGCTAGCGGGAGCCGGGGAGCTGTTTTTT	CAWSGLAGAGELFF
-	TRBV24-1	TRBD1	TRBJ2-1	TGTGCCAGCCAAGGACAGGGAGGAGTCTACAATGAGCAGTTCTTC	CASQGQGGVYNEQFF
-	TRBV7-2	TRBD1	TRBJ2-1	TGTGCCAGCAGCTTAGAAGGGACAGGGGGTTACAATGAGCAGTTCTTC	CASSLEGTGGYNEQFF
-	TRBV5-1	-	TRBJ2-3	TGCGCCAGCAGCCCGTTCTGGAGAGATACGCAGTATTTT	CASSPFWRDTQYF
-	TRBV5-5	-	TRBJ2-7	TGTGCCAGCAGCTTGGCCCCGGGGTACGAGCAGTACTTC	CASSLAPGYEQYF
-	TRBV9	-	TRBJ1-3	TGTGCCAGCAGCGCTTATCCGGACACCATATATTTT	CASSAYPDTIYF
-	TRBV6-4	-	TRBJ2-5	TGTGCCAGCAGTGACTCGAGGGTAAGACGGAATCAAGAGACCCAGTACTTC	CASSDSRVRRNQETQYF